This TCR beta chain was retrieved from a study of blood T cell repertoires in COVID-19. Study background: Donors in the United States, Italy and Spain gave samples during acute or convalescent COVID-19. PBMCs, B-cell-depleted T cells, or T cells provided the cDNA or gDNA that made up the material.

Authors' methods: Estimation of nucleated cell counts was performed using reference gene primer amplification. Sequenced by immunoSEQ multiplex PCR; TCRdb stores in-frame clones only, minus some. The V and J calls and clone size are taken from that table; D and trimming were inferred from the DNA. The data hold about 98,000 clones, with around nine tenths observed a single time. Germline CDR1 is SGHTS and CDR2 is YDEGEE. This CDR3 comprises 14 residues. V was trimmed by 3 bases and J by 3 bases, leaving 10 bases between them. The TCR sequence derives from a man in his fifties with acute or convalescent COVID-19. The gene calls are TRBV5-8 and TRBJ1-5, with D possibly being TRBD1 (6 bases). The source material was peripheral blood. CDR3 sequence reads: CASSSGENNQPQHF. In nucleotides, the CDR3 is TGTGCCAGCAGCTCAGGGGAAAACAATCAGCCCCAGCATTTT.